Many counts were recorded for the clone carrying this T cell receptor beta chain. This entry belongs to a study of Graves' ophthalmopathy and Graves' hyperthyroidism. The V gene lost 7 bases and the J gene lost 2 bases, with 18 bases spanning the gap. This CDR3 comprises 16 residues. Germline values: CDR1 MNHNS, CDR2 SASEGT. Amplification from RNA transcripts yielded the TCR beta CDR3 regions. The first round was an RT-PCR with HTBI primers, and the second round was a multiplex PCR. TCRdb reprocessed the multiplex PCR reads via MiXCR and lists one record per CDR3 protein. The sample records hundreds of thousands of distinct CDR3 sequences, 22% being singletons.

This chain joins TRBV6-1 and TRBJ1-5, with D maybe TRBD1 (5 bases). The receptor was derived from a woman aged 18-29 years with stable Graves' hyperthyroidism. Some clones in this sample may be carry-over from other donors' samples. What was sequenced was peripheral blood. CDR3 sequence: CASTPAGGGGNQPQHF. The CDR3 DNA follows: TGTGCCAGCACTCCCGCGGGCGGGGGAGGCAATCAGCCCCAGCATTTT.